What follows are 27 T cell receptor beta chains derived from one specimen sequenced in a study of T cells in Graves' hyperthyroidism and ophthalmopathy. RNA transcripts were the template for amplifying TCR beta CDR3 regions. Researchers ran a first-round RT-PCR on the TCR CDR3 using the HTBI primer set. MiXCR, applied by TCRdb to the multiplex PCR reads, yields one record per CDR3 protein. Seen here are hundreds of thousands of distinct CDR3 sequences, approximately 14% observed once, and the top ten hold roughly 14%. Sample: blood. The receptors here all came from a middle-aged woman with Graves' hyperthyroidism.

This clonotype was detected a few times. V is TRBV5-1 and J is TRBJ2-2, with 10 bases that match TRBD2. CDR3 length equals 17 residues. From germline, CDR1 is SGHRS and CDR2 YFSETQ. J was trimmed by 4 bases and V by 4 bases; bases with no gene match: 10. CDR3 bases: TGCGCCAGCAGCCCCGGGGGGGGGACTAGCGTCACCGGGGAGCTGTTTTTT. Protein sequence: CASSPGGGTSVTGELFF.

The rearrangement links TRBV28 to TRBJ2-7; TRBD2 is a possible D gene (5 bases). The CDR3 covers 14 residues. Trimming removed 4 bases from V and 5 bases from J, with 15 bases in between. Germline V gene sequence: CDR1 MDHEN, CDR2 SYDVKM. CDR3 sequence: CASSWRTPRDEQYF. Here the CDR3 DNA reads TGTGCCAGCAGTTGGAGGACGCCACGGGACGAGCAGTACTTC.

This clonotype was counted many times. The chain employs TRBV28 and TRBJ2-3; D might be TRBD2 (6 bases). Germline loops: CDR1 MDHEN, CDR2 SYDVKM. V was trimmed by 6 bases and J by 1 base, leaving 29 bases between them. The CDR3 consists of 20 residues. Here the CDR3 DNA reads TGTGCCAGCAGCACACCCTGGGTGGCGGGAAGGGGTCTAGGCACAGATACGCAGTATTTT. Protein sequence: CASSTPWVAGRGLGTDTQYF.

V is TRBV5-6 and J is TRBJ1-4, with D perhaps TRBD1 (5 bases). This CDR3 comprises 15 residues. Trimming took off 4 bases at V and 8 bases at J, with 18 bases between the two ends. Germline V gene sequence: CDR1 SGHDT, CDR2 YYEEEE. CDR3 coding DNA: TGTGCCAGCAGCCCGACCACGGGGGTAAGAGAAAAACTGTTTTTT. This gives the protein CASSPTTGVREKLFF. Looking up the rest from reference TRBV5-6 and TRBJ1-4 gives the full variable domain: DAGVTQSPTHLIKTRGQQVTLRCSPKSGHDTVSWYQQALGQGPQFIFQYYEEEERQRGNFPDRFSGHQFPNYSSELNVNALLLGDSALYLCASSPTTGVREKLFFGSGTQLSVL.

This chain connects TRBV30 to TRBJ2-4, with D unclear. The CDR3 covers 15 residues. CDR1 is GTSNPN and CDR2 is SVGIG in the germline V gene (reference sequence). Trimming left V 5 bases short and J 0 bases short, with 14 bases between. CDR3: CAWDDRKLAKNIQYF. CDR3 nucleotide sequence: TGTGCCTGGGACGACCGGAAATTAGCCAAAAACATTCAGTACTTC. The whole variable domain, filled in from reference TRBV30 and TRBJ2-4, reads SQTIHQWPATLVQPVGSPLSLECTVEGTSNPNLYWYRQAAGRGLQLLFYSVGIGQISSEVPQNLSASRPQDRQFILSSKKLLLSDSGFYLCAWDDRKLAKNIQYFGAGTRLSVL.

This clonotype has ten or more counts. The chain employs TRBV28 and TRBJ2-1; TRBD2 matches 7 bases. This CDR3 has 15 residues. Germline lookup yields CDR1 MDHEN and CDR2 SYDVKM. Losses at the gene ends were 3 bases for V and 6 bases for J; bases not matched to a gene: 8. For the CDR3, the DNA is TGTGCCAGCAGTTTTCTCGCGGGAGATGTCAATGAGCAGTTCTTC. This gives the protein CASSFLAGDVNEQFF.

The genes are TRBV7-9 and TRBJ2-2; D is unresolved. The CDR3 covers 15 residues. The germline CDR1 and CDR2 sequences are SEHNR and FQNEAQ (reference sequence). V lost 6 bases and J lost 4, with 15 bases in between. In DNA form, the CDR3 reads TGTGCCAGCAGGCTGCCGGGCCCGGCCACCGGGGAGCTGTTTTTT. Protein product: CASRLPGPATGELFF.

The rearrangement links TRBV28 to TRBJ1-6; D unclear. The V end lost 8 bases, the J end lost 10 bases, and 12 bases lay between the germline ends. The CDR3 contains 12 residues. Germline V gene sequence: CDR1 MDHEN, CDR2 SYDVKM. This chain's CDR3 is CASGLPGSPLHF. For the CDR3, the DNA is TGTGCCAGCGGCCTGCCGGGGTCACCCCTCCACTTT.

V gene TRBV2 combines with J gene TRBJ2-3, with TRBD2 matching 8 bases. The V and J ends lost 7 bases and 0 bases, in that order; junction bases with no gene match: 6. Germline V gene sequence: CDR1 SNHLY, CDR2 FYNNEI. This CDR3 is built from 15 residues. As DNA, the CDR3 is TGTGCCAGCAAAAAGCGGGAGACTAGCACAGATACGCAGTATTTT. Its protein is CASKKRETSTDTQYF. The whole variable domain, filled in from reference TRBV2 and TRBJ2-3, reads EPEVTQTPSHQVTQMGQEVILRCVPISNHLYFYWYRQILGQKVEFLVSFYNNEISEKSEIFDDQFSVERPDGSNFTLKIRSTKLEDSAMYFCASKKRETSTDTQYFGPGTRLTVL.

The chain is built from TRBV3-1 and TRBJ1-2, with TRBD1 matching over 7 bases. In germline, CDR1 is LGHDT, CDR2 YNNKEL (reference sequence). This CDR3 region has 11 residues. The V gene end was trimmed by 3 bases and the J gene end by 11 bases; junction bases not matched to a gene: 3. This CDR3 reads CASSQTGRYTF. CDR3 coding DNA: TGTGCCAGCAGCCAGACAGGGAGATACACCTTC.

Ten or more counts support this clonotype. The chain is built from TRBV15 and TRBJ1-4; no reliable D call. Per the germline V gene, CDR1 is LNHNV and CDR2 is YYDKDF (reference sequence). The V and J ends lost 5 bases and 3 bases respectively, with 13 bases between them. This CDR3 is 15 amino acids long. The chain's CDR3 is CATSLPREPNEKLFF. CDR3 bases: TGTGCCACCAGCCTACCTCGGGAGCCTAATGAAAAACTGTTTTTT. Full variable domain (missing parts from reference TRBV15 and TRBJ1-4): DAMVIQNPRYQVTQFGKPVTLSCSQTLNHNVMYWYQQKSSQAPKLLFHYYDKDFNNEADTPDNFQSRRPNTSFCFLDIRSPGLGDTAMYLCATSLPREPNEKLFFGSGTQLSVL.

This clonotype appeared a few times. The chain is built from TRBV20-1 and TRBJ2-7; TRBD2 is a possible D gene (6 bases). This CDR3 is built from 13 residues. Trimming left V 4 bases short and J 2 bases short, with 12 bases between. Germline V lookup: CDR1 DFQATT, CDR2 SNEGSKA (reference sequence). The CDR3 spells CSATEGSTYEQYF. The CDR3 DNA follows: TGCAGTGCTACGGAGGGGTCAACCTACGAGCAGTACTTC.

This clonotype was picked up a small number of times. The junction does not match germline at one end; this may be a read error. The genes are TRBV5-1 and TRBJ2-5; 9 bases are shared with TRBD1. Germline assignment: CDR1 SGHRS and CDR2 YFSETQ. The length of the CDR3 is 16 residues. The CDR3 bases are TGCGCCAGCAGCATGTTATCCGGGACAGGGCAAGAGGCCCAGTACTTC. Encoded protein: CASSMLSGTGQEAQYF.

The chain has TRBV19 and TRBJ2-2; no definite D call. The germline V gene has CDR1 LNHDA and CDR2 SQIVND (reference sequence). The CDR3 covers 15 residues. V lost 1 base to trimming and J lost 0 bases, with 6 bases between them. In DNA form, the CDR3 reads TGTGCCAGTAGTATAGTTACTGCGAACACCGGGGAGCTGTTTTTT. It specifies CASSIVTANTGELFF.

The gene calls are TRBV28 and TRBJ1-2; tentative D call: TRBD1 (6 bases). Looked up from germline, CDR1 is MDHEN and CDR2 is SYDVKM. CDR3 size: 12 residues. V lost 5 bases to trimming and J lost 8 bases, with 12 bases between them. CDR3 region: CASSPGVGGYTF. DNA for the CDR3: TGTGCCAGCAGTCCAGGGGTGGGCGGCTACACCTTC.

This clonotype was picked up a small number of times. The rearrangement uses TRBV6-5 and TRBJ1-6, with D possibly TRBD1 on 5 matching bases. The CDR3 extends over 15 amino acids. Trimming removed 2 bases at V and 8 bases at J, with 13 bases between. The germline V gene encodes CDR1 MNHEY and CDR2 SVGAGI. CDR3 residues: CASSYRQTDDSPLHF. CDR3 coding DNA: TGTGCCAGCAGTTACCGACAGACCGACGATTCACCCCTCCACTTT.

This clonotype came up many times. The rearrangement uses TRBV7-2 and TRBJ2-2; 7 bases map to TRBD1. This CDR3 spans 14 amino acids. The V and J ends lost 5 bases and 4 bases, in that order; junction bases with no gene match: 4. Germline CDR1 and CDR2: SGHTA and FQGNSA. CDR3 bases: TGTGCCAGCAGCCCCGACAGGGCCACCGGGGAGCTGTTTTTT. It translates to CASSPDRATGELFF.

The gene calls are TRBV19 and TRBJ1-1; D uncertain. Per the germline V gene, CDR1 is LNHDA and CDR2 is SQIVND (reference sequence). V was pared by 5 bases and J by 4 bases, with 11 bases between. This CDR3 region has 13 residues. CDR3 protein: CASSALWGTEAFF. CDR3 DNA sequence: TGTGCCAGTAGTGCTCTATGGGGCACTGAAGCTTTCTTT.

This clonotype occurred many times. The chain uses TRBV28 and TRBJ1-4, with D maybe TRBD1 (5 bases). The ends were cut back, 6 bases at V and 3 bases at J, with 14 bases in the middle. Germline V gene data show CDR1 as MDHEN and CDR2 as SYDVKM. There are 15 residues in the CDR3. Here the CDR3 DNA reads TGTGCCAGCAGGCCATCTGGGGGGTCTAATGAAAAACTGTTTTTT. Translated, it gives CASRPSGGSNEKLFF.

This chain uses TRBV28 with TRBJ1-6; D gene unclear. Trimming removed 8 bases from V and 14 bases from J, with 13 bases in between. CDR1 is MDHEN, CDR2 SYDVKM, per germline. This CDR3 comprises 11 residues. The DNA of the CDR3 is TGTGCCAGCGGGCCTCGGGCCGCCCTCCACTTT. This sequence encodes CASGPRAALHF.

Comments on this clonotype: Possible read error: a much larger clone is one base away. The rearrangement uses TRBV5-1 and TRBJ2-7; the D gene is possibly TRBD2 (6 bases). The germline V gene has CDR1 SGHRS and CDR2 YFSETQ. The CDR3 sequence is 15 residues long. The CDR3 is CASGLDLATPGEQYF. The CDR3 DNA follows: TGCGCCAGCGGCTTGGACCTAGCGACCCCGGGCGAGCAGTACTTC.

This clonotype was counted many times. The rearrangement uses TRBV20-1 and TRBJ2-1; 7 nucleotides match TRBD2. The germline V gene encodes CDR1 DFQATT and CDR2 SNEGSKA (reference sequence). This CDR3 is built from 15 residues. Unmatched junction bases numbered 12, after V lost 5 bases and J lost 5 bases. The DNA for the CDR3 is TGCAGTGCTTCCCGCGTGGGCGGGAGTAACAATGAGCAGTTCTTC. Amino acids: CSASRVGGSNNEQFF.

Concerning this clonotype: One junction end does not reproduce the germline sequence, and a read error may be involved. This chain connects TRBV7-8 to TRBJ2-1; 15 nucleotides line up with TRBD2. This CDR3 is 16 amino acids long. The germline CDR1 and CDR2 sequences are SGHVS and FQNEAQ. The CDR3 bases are TGTGCCAGCAGCTTAGGGGGACTAGCGGGAGGCTATGATCAGTTCTTC. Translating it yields CASSLGGLAGGYDQFF. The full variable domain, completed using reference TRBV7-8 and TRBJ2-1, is GAGVSQSPRYKVAKRGQDVALRCDPISGHVSLFWYQQALGQGPEFLTYFQNEAQLDKSGLPSDRFFAERPEGSVSTLKIQRTQQEDSAVYLCASSLGGLAGGYDQFFGPGTRLTVL.

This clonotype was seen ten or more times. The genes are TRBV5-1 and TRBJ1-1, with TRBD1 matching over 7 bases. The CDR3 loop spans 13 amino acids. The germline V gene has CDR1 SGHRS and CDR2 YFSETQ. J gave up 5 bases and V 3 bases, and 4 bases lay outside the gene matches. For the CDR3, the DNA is TGCGCCAGCAGCTCCACAGGGGAGACTGAAGCTTTCTTT. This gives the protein CASSSTGETEAFF.

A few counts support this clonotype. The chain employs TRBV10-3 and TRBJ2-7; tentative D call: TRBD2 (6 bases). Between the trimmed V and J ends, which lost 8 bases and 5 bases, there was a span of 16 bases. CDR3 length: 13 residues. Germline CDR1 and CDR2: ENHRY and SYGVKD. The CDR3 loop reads CAISRAEGNEQYF. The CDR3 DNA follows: TGTGCCATCTCCCGGGCGGAGGGCAACGAGCAGTACTTC.

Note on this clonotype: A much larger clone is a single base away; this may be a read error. The CDR3, as DNA: TGTGCCAGCAGCCACCCCGGGACAGAGGGGGAGACCCGGTACTTC. This codes for CASSHPGTEGETRYF. V and J are TRBV3-1 and TRBJ2-5; the match to TRBD1 covers 7 bases. CDR1 and CDR2 from the germline V gene are LGHDT and YNNKEL (reference sequence). The CDR3 spans 15 residues.

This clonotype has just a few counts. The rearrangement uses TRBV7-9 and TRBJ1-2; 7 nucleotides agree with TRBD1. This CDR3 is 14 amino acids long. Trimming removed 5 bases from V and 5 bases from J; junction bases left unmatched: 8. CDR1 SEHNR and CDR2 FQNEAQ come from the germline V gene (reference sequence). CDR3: CASSPEQGWYGYTF. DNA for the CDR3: TGTGCCAGCAGCCCAGAACAGGGGTGGTATGGCTACACCTTC.